This T cell receptor (beta chain) was sequenced for a study of blood T cell repertoires in COVID-19. Whole-study context: Spain, Italy and the United States supplied samples that represented acute and convalescent COVID-19.

CDR1 and CDR2 from the germline V gene are SGDLS and YYNGEE. This CDR3 is built from 16 residues. The ends lost 3 bases at V and 6 bases at J; junction bases unmatched: 12. As processed by the authors: For nucleated cells, counts were estimated from reference gene primer amplification. The protocol was immunoSEQ multiplex PCR, while the TCRdb copy is restricted to in-frame clones and leaves out a portion. The DNA was the basis for D and trimming; V, J and clone size are from that table. The sample includes about 120,000 clones, 65% to 90% seen only once; the top ten take 12%. This clone was found a few times.

Sequencing was done on a sample of peripheral blood. The sequence came from a human donor in a cohort sampled during active COVID-19. The chain has TRBV9 and TRBJ2-3; 8 positions match TRBD2. The CDR3 DNA sequence: TGTGCCAGCAGCGATGATAGCGGGGAGCAGGGCGATACGCAGTATTTT. Its protein is CASSDDSGEQGDTQYF.